The rows below give T cell receptor beta chains drawn from one sample of a study of siplizumab effects on memory and regulatory T cells. Sequenced by immunoSEQ multiplex PCR; TCRdb stores in-frame clones only, minus some. The sample consists of approximately 60,000 clones, around 79% of them appearing once. The sample was memory CD4+ T cells sorted from blood. All receptors come from a human donor in good health. Both conserved end residues are part of each CDR3. Each record gives: clone size, V gene, D gene, J gene, CDR3 DNA, CDR3 protein. A D gene is named only where the DNA matches it firmly. Clone size is stated in some rows and not others, as once, few, many or a class when expanded.

>NA|TRBV9|NA|TRBJ1-2
TGTGCCAGCAGCGCCGGGTCCGGCCAGACGGGCTACACCTTC
CASSAGSGQTGYTF
>NA|TRBV7-9|TRBD1|TRBJ1-2
TGTGCCAGCAGCCCACGGACAGGGAGGAGTGGCTACACCTTC
CASSPRTGRSGYTF
>once|TRBV5-6|NA|TRBJ2-1
TGTGCCAGCAGCTTGGCGCAGGGACCAGCGAGTGAGCAGTTCTTC
CASSLAQGPASEQFF
>NA|TRBV7-8|NA|TRBJ1-4
TGTGCCAGCAGCTCGGAGGAGGTCAATGAAAAACTGTTTTTT
CASSSEEVNEKLFF
>NA|TRBV5-1|TRBD2|TRBJ2-1
TGCGCCAGCAGCTTGGAGGCTAGCGGGGGGATTACGACCTACAATGAGCAGTTCTTC
CASSLEASGGITTYNEQFF
>NA|TRBV11-2|TRBD2|TRBJ2-1
TGTGCCAGCAGCTCTCCGCCCGGGACTAGCGGGGGAAACAATGAGCAGTTCTTC
CASSSPPGTSGGNNEQFF
>NA|TRBV6-5|TRBD1|TRBJ2-2
TGTGCCAGCAGTTACCCCCAGGGGGCGCGTACCGGGGAGCTGTTTTTT
CASSYPQGARTGELFF
>NA|TRBV30|NA|TRBJ1-4
TGTGCCTGGGGGAGGACTAATGAAAAACTGTTTTTT
CAWGRTNEKLFF
>NA|TRBV7-3|TRBD2|TRBJ2-3
TGTGCCAGCAGCCGGGACTATACTAGCACAGATACGCAGTATTTT
CASSRDYTSTDTQYF
>NA|TRBV30|NA|TRBJ2-7
TGTGCCTGGAGTGTTAGGGCGGGGAGTTCCTACGAGCAGTACTTC
CAWSVRAGSSYEQYF
>NA|TRBV4-1|NA|TRBJ1-3
TGCGCCAGCAGCCAAGATGTGGGAGCTGGAAACACCATATATTTT
CASSQDVGAGNTIYF
>NA|TRBV11-2|NA|TRBJ2-3
TGTGCCAGCAGCTCATCTCTGGATACGCAGTATTTT
CASSSSLDTQYF
>NA|TRBV7-2|NA|TRBJ2-1
TGTGCCAGCAGCCCAGGGACCGGCAATGAGCAGTTCTTC
CASSPGTGNEQFF
>once|TRBV6-1|NA|TRBJ2-2
TGTGCCAGCAGTGAAAGGCAGGGGGAGCTGTTTTTT
CASSERQGELFF
>NA|TRBV4-1|NA|TRBJ2-5
TGCGCCAGCAGCCAACTAACTAAGGAAGAGACCCAGTACTTC
CASSQLTKEETQYF
>NA|TRBV5-4|NA|TRBJ1-2
TGTGCCAGCAGCTTCGGGTCAGGAGGGCTATCTAACTATGGCTACACCTTC
CASSFGSGGLSNYGYTF
>NA|TRBV4-3|NA|TRBJ1-6
TGCGCCAGCAGCCAAGATCGGGTCGGATCACCCCTCCACTTT
CASSQDRVGSPLHF
>NA|TRBV5-6|NA|TRBJ2-4
TGTGCCAGCAGCTTCGGGGTGCGGGACATTCAGTACTTC
CASSFGVRDIQYF
>once|TRBV14|NA|TRBJ1-1
TGTGCCAGCAGCCAAGCTCCGGCTACGGGAGCTTTCTTT
CASSQAPATGAFF
>NA|TRBV28|TRBD1|TRBJ1-5
TGTGCCAGCAGTCCGGACAGGGGGCAGCGCAATCAGCCCCAGCATTTT
CASSPDRGQRNQPQHF
>NA|TRBV18|NA|TRBJ1-3
TGTGCCAGCTCACCCACGGCCGGGGCCCTCTCTGGAAACACCATATATTTT
CASSPTAGALSGNTIYF
>once|TRBV15|NA|TRBJ1-5
TGTGCCACCCCGGGACGCAGGAAGGCCCCGGACCAGCCCCAGCATTTT
CATPGRRKAPDQPQHF
>NA|TRBV10-3|NA|TRBJ2-3
TGTGCCATCAGTGACGCACAAGGCACAGATACGCAGTATTTT
CAISDAQGTDTQYF
>few|TRBV19|NA|TRBJ2-1
TGTGCCAGTAGTATTGGGCTACGCCTACAATACAATGAGCAGTTCTTC
CASSIGLRLQYNEQFF
>NA|TRBV19|NA|TRBJ1-1
TGTGCCAGTATTGGGCAGAAAGCTTTCTTT
CASIGQKAFF
>NA|TRBV4-1|TRBD2|TRBJ2-1
TGCGCCAGCAGCCCTAACCCCGGACTAGCGGGGGGCGGGGAGCAGTTCTTC
CASSPNPGLAGGGEQFF